Listed below are T cell receptor beta chains from one sample, sequenced in a study of shared clonotypes between healthy human individuals. Here immunoSEQ multiplex PCR was the method, and the copy in TCRdb shows in-frame clones only, minus some. This table has about 1.1 million clones, around 78% appearing once. What was sequenced was memory CD4+ T cells from PBMCs. These receptors originate from a young man in good health. Some clones in this sample may be carry-over from other donors' samples. The CDR3 runs from the conserved cysteine through the conserved F or W. D genes are given only for firm matches. Rows give clone size only sometimes, using once, few, many, or a class for an expanded clone.

clone_size	cdr3_length	v_call	j_call	d_call	cdr3_nt	cdr3_aa
once	15	TRBV19	TRBJ2-2	NA	TGTGCCAGTAGTATGAAGAGGTTCGCGGGCGGGGAGCTGTTTTTT	CASSMKRFAGGELFF
NA	13	TRBV7-6	TRBJ2-3	NA	TGTGCCAGCAGCTGGAGTCAGACAGATACGCAGTATTTT	CASSWSQTDTQYF
NA	14	TRBV9	TRBJ2-4	TRBD1	TGTGCCAGCAGAACAGGGGTAGCCAAAAACATTCAGTACTTC	CASRTGVAKNIQYF
NA	17	TRBV7-8	TRBJ1-2	NA	TGTGCCAGCAGCTTGGTCATCCGGCCGTCAACTAACTATGGCTACACCTTC	CASSLVIRPSTNYGYTF
once	16	TRBV4-3	TRBJ1-1	NA	TGCGCCAGCAGCCAAGATCGCCACGGGCTTGGGACTGAAGCTTTCTTT	CASSQDRHGLGTEAFF
NA	15	TRBV28	TRBJ2-5	TRBD1	TGTGCCAGCATCTTGGACAGGGCTCAAAGGGAGACCCAGTACTTC	CASILDRAQRETQYF
many	14	TRBV9	TRBJ1-5	NA	TGTGCCAGCAACCCGACAGGCCAGAATCAGCCCCAGCATTTT	CASNPTGQNQPQHF
NA	14	TRBV27	TRBJ2-7	TRBD1	TGTGCCAGCAGTCCGCGGACAGGGCCCTACGAGCAGTACTTC	CASSPRTGPYEQYF
once	11	TRBV20-1	TRBJ2-5	NA	TGCAGTGCCAGTGGTCAAGAGACCCAGTACTTC	CSASGQETQYF
NA	15	TRBV28	TRBJ2-7	TRBD1	TGTGCCAGCAGTTGGGGGACAGGAAGGGCCTACGAGCAGTACTTC	CASSWGTGRAYEQYF
NA	12	TRBV6-1	TRBJ2-5	NA	TGTGCCGTGAAGACGGTACAAGAGACCCAGTACTTC	CAVKTVQETQYF
NA	12	TRBV30	TRBJ2-3	NA	TGTGCCTGGAATGCAGGGCGAGGTACGCAGTATTTT	CAWNAGRGTQYF
NA	13	TRBV7-2	TRBJ1-2	TRBD1	TGTGCCAGCAGCTCAGGACAGGCCCATGGCTACACCTTC	CASSSGQAHGYTF
NA	14	TRBV19	TRBJ1-5	TRBD1	TGTGCCAGTAGTCCTGGGACAGCGAATCAGCCCCAGCATTTT	CASSPGTANQPQHF
NA	14	TRBV4-2	TRBJ2-7	TRBD1	TGTGCCAGCAGCCGCGGACAGGGAAGGAGCGAGCAGTACTTC	CASSRGQGRSEQYF
NA	14	TRBV11-2	TRBJ2-7	NA	TGTGCCAGCAGCGTAACCTCAGGGCCCTACGAGCAGTACTTC	CASSVTSGPYEQYF
NA	18	TRBV5-5	TRBJ2-6	TRBD1	TGTGCCAGCAGCTTGACAGGGGCCGCGAGCTCTGGGGCCAACGTCCTGACTTTC	CASSLTGAASSGANVLTF
NA	14	TRBV10-3	TRBJ1-1	TRBD1	TGTGCCATCAGTGAAGGACAGGGAAAGGCTGAAGCTTTCTTT	CAISEGQGKAEAFF
NA	16	TRBV7-3	TRBJ1-1	NA	TGTGCCAGCAGCCCTCCGAGGACAGTAATGAACACTGAAGCTTTCTTT	CASSPPRTVMNTEAFF
NA	13	TRBV6-5	TRBJ2-3	NA	TGTGCCAGCAGGGGGAAGGGGGCAGATACGCAGTATTTT	CASRGKGADTQYF
NA	14	TRBV6-1	TRBJ2-1	NA	TGTGCCACTTGTGCAGGCGCGTCCTACAATGAGCAGTTCTTC	CATCAGASYNEQFF
NA	15	TRBV28	TRBJ2-7	NA	TGTGCCAGCAGTTATGCCAGCCTGGGGGATGAATGGCAGTACTTC	CASSYASLGDEWQYF
NA	14	TRBV7-6	TRBJ2-3	NA	TGTGCCAGCAGCAGGACAGATCCCACAGATACGCAGTATTTT	CASSRTDPTDTQYF
NA	14	TRBV30	TRBJ1-4	NA	TGTGCCTGGAGTGCGGACTCCCTGGCTGAAAAACTGTTTTTT	CAWSADSLAEKLFF
NA	15	TRBV6-1	TRBJ2-7	NA	TGTGCCAGCAGTGTGGGGACGGCGGTTCCCGCCGAGCAGTACTTC	CASSVGTAVPAEQYF
few	18	TRBV14	TRBJ2-6	TRBD1	TGTGCCAGCAGCCAGGACTTTTGGACAGGGGCTGGGGCCAACGTCCTGACTTTC	CASSQDFWTGAGANVLTF
NA	12	TRBV30	TRBJ2-2	NA	TGTGCCTGGACCCCGGGCACCGGGGAGCTGTTTTTT	CAWTPGTGELFF
few	15	TRBV18	TRBJ2-1	TRBD2	TGTGCCAGCTCGCGGGGACTAGCGGTCTACAATGAGCAGTTCTTC	CASSRGLAVYNEQFF
NA	15	TRBV6-6	TRBJ1-1	NA	TGTGCCAGCAGTCCTCCACTATCAGGTGCCCCAAGAGCTTTCTTT	CASSPPLSGAPRAFF
NA	14	TRBV25-1	TRBJ1-3	NA	TGTGCCAGCCGAGACTCGAGTAGGGGAAACACCATATATTTT	CASRDSSRGNTIYF
NA	15	TRBV19	TRBJ2-1	TRBD2	TGTGCCAGTAGTATTAGCGGGACTGGGGACAATGAGCAGTTCTTC	CASSISGTGDNEQFF
NA	13	TRBV28	TRBJ1-1	NA	TGTGCCAGCAGCCCGGGGACGGTGACTGAAGCTTTCTTT	CASSPGTVTEAFF
NA	16	TRBV28	TRBJ2-1	TRBD1	TGTGCCAGCAGTTTATGGGGGACAGGGGGTAAGAATGAGCAGTTCTTC	CASSLWGTGGKNEQFF
NA	18	TRBV4-1	TRBJ1-1	NA	TGCGCCAGCAGCCGAACTTTTCCTCCCTCCAGGGTCAGCGCTGAAGCTTTCTTT	CASSRTFPPSRVSAEAFF
NA	13	TRBV2	TRBJ1-2	TRBD1	TGTGCCAGCAGTGTACAGGGGGCGCGAGGCTACACCTTC	CASSVQGARGYTF
NA	14	TRBV18	TRBJ2-7	TRBD2	TGTGCCAGCTCACCAAGCGGGGTCGGGGCGGAGCAGTACTTC	CASSPSGVGAEQYF
NA	17	TRBV4-2	TRBJ1-1	NA	TGTGCCAGCAGCCAAGATAGTTATAGGTATATGAACACTGAAGCTTTCTTT	CASSQDSYRYMNTEAFF